Listed below are T cell receptor beta chains from one sample, sequenced in a study of shared clonotypes between healthy human individuals. Produced via immunoSEQ multiplex PCR; TCRdb's table is partial and in-frame only. Of 950,000 to 1,100,000 clones in the sample, about 80% were seen once. The sample consisted of memory CD4+ T cells from PBMCs. The receptors were gathered from a man aged 18 to 30 in good health. Some clones in this sample may be carry-over from other donors' samples. Each CDR3 is given with its conserved first and last residue. The order of the fields is D gene, clone size, CDR3 length, J gene, V gene, CDR3 DNA, CDR3 protein. A D gene is named only where the DNA matches it firmly. Rows give clone size only sometimes, using once, few, many, or a class for an expanded clone.

>NA|NA|17|TRBJ2-7|TRBV4-2
TGTGCCAGCAGCCAAGATGGGGGGACCCCAAAAGCCTACGAGCAGTACTTC
CASSQDGGTPKAYEQYF
>NA|NA|16|TRBJ1-2|TRBV27
TGTGCCAGCAGTCCTAGCCCCCAAACAGGGTACTATGGCTACACCTTC
CASSPSPQTGYYGYTF
>NA|NA|14|TRBJ1-1|TRBV5-4
TGTGCCAGCAGCCAACCGGCCCCGAACACTGAAGCTTTCTTT
CASSQPAPNTEAFF
>TRBD1|NA|13|TRBJ1-2|TRBV5-1
TGCGCCAGCAAAGAGACAGGGAACTATGGCTACACCTTC
CASKETGNYGYTF
>NA|NA|15|TRBJ1-1|TRBV11-3
TGTGCCAGCAGCCGAACAGGAGGGTCGAACACTGAAGCTTTCTTT
CASSRTGGSNTEAFF
>NA|NA|16|TRBJ2-1|TRBV7-3
TGTGCCAGCAGCTTAGCTGGGACTCGCTCCTACAATGAGCAGTTCTTC
CASSLAGTRSYNEQFF
>NA|NA|15|TRBJ1-1|TRBV19
TGTGCCAGTAGTCAATGGGTGGGGATAAACACTGAAGCTTTCTTT
CASSQWVGINTEAFF
>NA|NA|15|TRBJ2-1|TRBV7-2
TGTGCCAGCAGCTTAGGCGGGAATCCTTACAATGAGCAGTTCTTC
CASSLGGNPYNEQFF
>TRBD2|few|15|TRBJ2-7|TRBV6-6
TGTGCCAGCAGTTCCACGGGACTAGCGGACTACGAGCAGTACTTC
CASSSTGLADYEQYF
>NA|NA|15|TRBJ2-2|TRBV5-1
TGCGCCAGCAGCTTGGACGGAGAGGTAGCCGGGGAGCTGTTTTTT
CASSLDGEVAGELFF
>NA|NA|15|TRBJ2-7|TRBV4-1
TGCGCCAGCAGCCACCTGGGACAAGCGGGCTACGAGCAGTACTTC
CASSHLGQAGYEQYF
>NA|NA|20|TRBJ1-5|TRBV19
TGTGCCAGTAGTCCCCTCGCGAATCAGGGCAAATACTATAGCAATCAGCCCCAGCATTTT
CASSPLANQGKYYSNQPQHF
>NA|once|14|TRBJ1-3|TRBV28
TGTGCCAGCACCATGCCCAGGGCTGGAAACACCATATATTTT
CASTMPRAGNTIYF
>NA|NA|16|TRBJ2-3|TRBV4-2
TGTGCCAGCAGCCAAGATCAAGGCCGCCGGGGGGATACGCAGTATTTT
CASSQDQGRRGDTQYF
>NA|few|14|TRBJ1-1|TRBV12-5
TGTGCTAGTGGTTCGTCTGGGGGGAACACTGAAGCTTTCTTT
CASGSSGGNTEAFF
>NA|NA|13|TRBJ2-1|TRBV5-6
TGTGCCAGCAGCCTCGGGACCGGGGTTGTTCAGTTCTTC
CASSLGTGVVQFF
>TRBD1|NA|15|TRBJ1-1|TRBV4-1
TGCGCCAGCAGCAGGACAGGGGTGGCGAACACTGAAGCTTTCTTT
CASSRTGVANTEAFF
>TRBD1|NA|15|TRBJ1-1|TRBV25-1
TGTGCCAGCAGTGAAGTGGACAGGGGGTACACTGAAGCTTTCTTT
CASSEVDRGYTEAFF
>NA|NA|13|TRBJ1-3|TRBV18
TGTGCCAGCTCACCCACCCAGGGAGACACCATATATTTT
CASSPTQGDTIYF
>TRBD1|once|14|TRBJ1-1|TRBV5-1
TGCGCCAGCAGCGCGAGGACAGGGAGGACTGAAGCTTTCTTT
CASSARTGRTEAFF
>NA|NA|15|TRBJ2-6|TRBV7-3
TGTGCCAGCAGCTTAGCCCGGTCTGGGGCCAACGTCCTGACTTTC
CASSLARSGANVLTF
>NA|NA|12|TRBJ2-3|TRBV7-3
TGTGCCAGCAGCTTCGGATACGGTACGCAGTATTTT
CASSFGYGTQYF
>NA|NA|13|TRBJ2-7|TRBV28
TGTGCCAGCAGTTTCCCGACTAGTCTCCCGCAGTACTTC
CASSFPTSLPQYF
>TRBD2|NA|15|TRBJ2-1|TRBV11-2
TGTGCCAGCAGCTCATTGAGAGCGGGAGAGAGAGAGCAGTTCTTC
CASSSLRAGEREQFF
>TRBD2|NA|16|TRBJ2-1|TRBV7-8
TGTGCCAGCAGCTTAGCGCTCGGGCGGGAGTGGAATGAGCAGTTCTTC
CASSLALGREWNEQFF
>NA|NA|15|TRBJ2-2|TRBV18
TGTGCCAGCTCACCGCGACAGGTCGACACCGGGGAGCTGTTTTTT
CASSPRQVDTGELFF
>TRBD1|NA|15|TRBJ2-4|TRBV28
TGTGCCAGCAGTTTGTTAGGGGGCGCGGGAAACATTCAGTACTTC
CASSLLGGAGNIQYF
>TRBD2|NA|15|TRBJ2-4|TRBV5-1
TGCGCCAGCAGCTTGGCCCTAGCGGGAGCAAACATTCAGTACTTC
CASSLALAGANIQYF
>NA|few|15|TRBJ1-2|TRBV4-3
TGCGCCAGCAGCCGAGACGTAGACGGGGGGTATGGCTACACCTTC
CASSRDVDGGYGYTF
>NA|NA|16|TRBJ2-1|TRBV11-3
TGTGCCAGCAGCTTAGAGTCCGGACCTTCCTACAATGAGCAGTTCTTC
CASSLESGPSYNEQFF
>NA|NA|13|TRBJ2-3|TRBV5-1
TGCGCCAGCAGCTTTTGGGGTATGCATACGCAGTATTTT
CASSFWGMHTQYF
>TRBD1|once|15|TRBJ2-5|TRBV5-1
TGCGCCAGCAGCTTGGGAGGACAGGGAAGCGAGACCCAGTACTTC
CASSLGGQGSETQYF
>TRBD1|NA|15|TRBJ1-2|TRBV5-6
TGTGCCAGCAGCCCCAACAGGGGCCTCGACTATGGCTACACCTTC
CASSPNRGLDYGYTF
>TRBD1|NA|13|TRBJ2-1|TRBV25-1
TGTGCCAGCGAACAGGCAGGGGGCAGGGAGCAGTTCTTC
CASEQAGGREQFF
>TRBD2|many|15|TRBJ2-7|TRBV11-2
TGTGCCAGCAGCCGCAAACCCTCTAGCGGTTACGAGCAGTACTTC
CASSRKPSSGYEQYF
>NA|NA|13|TRBJ1-2|TRBV25-1
TGTGCCAGCGGACGACAGGACAGAAGTGGCTACACCTTC
CASGRQDRSGYTF
>TRBD1|NA|13|TRBJ2-7|TRBV9
TGTGCCAGCAGCGTAGGAGGGGGCGGCGAGCAGTACTTC
CASSVGGGGEQYF
>TRBD1|NA|16|TRBJ1-2|TRBV4-2
TGTGCCAGCAGCCGCGGGGGGACAGGGACGGGCTATGGCTACACCTTC
CASSRGGTGTGYGYTF
>NA|NA|15|TRBJ2-5|TRBV6-5
TGTGCCAGCAGCCCGGGCCGCGGAGGACAAGAGACCCAGTACTTC
CASSPGRGGQETQYF
>NA|few|13|TRBJ1-2|TRBV5-5
TGTGCCAGCAGCTTGGGACCTAACTATGGCTACACCTTC
CASSLGPNYGYTF